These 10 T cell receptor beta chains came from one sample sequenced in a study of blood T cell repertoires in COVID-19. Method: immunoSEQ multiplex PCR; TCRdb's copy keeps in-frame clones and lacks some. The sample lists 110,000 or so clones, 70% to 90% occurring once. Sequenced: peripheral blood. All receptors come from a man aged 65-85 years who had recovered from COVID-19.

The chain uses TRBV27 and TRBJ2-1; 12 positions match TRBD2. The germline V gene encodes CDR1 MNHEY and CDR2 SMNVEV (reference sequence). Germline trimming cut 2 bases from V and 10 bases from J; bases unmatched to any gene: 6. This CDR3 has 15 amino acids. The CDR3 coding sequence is TGTGCCAGCAGTTTAGTACTAGCGGGAGGTCTCGAGCAGTTCTTC. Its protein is CASSLVLAGGLEQFF.

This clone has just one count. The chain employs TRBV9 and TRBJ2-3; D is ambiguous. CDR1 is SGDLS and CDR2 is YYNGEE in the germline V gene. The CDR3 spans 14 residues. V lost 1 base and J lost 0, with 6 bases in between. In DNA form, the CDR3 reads TGTGCCAGCAGCGTACCCTCTAGCACAGATACGCAGTATTTT. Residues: CASSVPSSTDTQYF. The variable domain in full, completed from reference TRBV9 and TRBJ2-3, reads DSGVTQTPKHLITATGQRVTLRCSPRSGDLSVYWYQQSLDQGLQFLIQYYNGEERAKGNILERFSAQQFPDLHSELNLSSLELGDSALYFCASSVPSSTDTQYFGPGTRLTVL.

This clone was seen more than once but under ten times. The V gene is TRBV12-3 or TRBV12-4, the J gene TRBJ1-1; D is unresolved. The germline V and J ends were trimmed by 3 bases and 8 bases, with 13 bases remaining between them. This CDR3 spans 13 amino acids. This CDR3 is CASSFGGLFEAFF. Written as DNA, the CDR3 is TGTGCCAGCAGTTTCGGAGGTCTCTTCGAAGCTTTCTTT.

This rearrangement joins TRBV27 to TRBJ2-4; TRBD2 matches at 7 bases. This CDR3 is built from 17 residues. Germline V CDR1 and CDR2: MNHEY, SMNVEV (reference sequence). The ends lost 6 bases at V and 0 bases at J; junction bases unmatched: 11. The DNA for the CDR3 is TGTGCCAGCAGACCCGCGGGGGAGTTTATAGCCAAAAACATTCAGTACTTC. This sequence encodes CASRPAGEFIAKNIQYF.

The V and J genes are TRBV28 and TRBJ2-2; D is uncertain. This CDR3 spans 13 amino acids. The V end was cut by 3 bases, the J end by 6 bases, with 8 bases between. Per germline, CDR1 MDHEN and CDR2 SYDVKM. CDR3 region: CASSFYRSGELFF. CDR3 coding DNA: TGTGCCAGCAGTTTTTACAGATCCGGGGAGCTGTTTTTT.

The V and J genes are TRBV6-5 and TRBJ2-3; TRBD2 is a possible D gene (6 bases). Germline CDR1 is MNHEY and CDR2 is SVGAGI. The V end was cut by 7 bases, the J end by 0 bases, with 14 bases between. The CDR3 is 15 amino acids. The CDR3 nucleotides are TGTGCCAGCACCCTCCGGGGGTGGAGCACAGATACGCAGTATTTT. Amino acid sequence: CASTLRGWSTDTQYF.

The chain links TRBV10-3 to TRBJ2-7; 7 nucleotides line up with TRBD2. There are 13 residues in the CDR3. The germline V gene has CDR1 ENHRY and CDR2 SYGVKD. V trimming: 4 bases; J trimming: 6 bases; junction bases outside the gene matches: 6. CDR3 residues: CAISVGLVGEQYF. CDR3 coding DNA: TGTGCCATCAGTGTTGGACTAGTTGGCGAGCAGTACTTC.

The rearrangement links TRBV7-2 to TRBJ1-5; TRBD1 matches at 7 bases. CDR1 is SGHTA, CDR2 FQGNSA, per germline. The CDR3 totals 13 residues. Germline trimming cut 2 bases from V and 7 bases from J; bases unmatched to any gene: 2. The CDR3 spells CASSLNRGQPQHF. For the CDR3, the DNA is TGTGCCAGCAGCTTAAACAGGGGCCAGCCCCAGCATTTT.

CDR3 sequence: CASSSGQPQLETQYF. CDR3 bases: TGTGCCAGCAGCTCGGGACAGCCCCAATTAGAGACCCAGTACTTC. The chain carries TRBV7-2 and TRBJ2-5; 7 bases are a match to TRBD1. The CDR3 has 15 residues. Per the germline V gene, CDR1 is SGHTA and CDR2 is FQGNSA. Trimming removed 4 bases from V and 4 bases from J; junction bases left unmatched: 9.

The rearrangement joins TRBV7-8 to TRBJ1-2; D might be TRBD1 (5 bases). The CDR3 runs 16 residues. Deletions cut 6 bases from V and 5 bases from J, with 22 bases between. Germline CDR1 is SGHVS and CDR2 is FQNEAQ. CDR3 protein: CASSPLAGGARYGYTF. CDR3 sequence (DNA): TGTGCCAGCAGTCCTCTCGCGGGGGGAGCACGATATGGCTACACCTTC.